Listed below are T cell receptor beta chains from one sample, sequenced in a study of blood T cells in healthy people across ages. Via MiXCR, TCRdb re-called the 5' RACE reads, giving one row per CDR3 protein. The table has around 1,500,000 distinct CDR3 sequences, about 40% seen once. The specimen was blood. These receptors all come from a woman aged 18-29 years in good health. CDR3s include the opening cysteine and the closing phenylalanine or tryptophan. D genes are given only for firm matches. Clone size, where shown, is once, few, many, or a class for clones that have expanded.

v_call	clone_size	d_call	j_call	cdr3_nt	cdr3_aa
TRBV7-7	few	-	TRBJ2-5	TGTGCTAGCAGCTTGGGGGCGCAGGGGACTTTGGAGACCCAGTACTTC	CASSLGAQGTLETQYF
TRBV29-1	many	TRBD1	TRBJ1-6	TGCAGCGTTCTTCAGGGGGGGAATTCACCCCTCCACTTT	CSVLQGGNSPLHF
TRBV7-2	-	-	TRBJ2-7	TGTGCCAGCATGGGGGGAAGCTCCTACAATGAGCAGTACTTC	CASMGGSSYNEQYF
TRBV30	few	-	TRBJ1-2	TGTGCCTGGAGTGTATTTTCGGGCTACACCTTC	CAWSVFSGYTF
TRBV12-3/TRBV12-4	-	-	TRBJ2-1	TGTGCCAGCGGAACGATCTACAAGGAGCAGTTCTTC	CASGTIYKEQFF
TRBV20-1	once	TRBD2	TRBJ2-7	TGCAGTGTTCTCCCCCGGGGCGGGGGTACCTACGAGCAGTACTTC	CSVLPRGGGTYEQYF
TRBV20-1	once	-	TRBJ2-1	TGCTCGCGCTCCGGCACCGGGGGCGAGCAGTTCTTC	CSRSGTGGEQFF
TRBV12-1	-	-	TRBJ1-4	TGTGCCAGCCTCCACCGAGGGCCCCTGGGGGAAAAACTGTTTTTT	CASLHRGPLGEKLFF
TRBV10-2	-	-	TRBJ2-7	TGCGCCAGCAAATTACAGGGTGATGGCGAGCAGTACTTC	CASKLQGDGEQYF
TRBV6-5	-	TRBD1	TRBJ1-2	TGTGCCAGCAGCCGGGACAGGGGCCTCTGGGGCTACACCTTC	CASSRDRGLWGYTF
TRBV5-1	few	-	TRBJ2-5	TGTGCCAGCAGTTGGGGCGAAGAGACCCAGTACTTC	CASSWGEETQYF
TRBV20-1	-	TRBD2	TRBJ2-5	TGCAGTGCTCGGGGTGTGACTAGCGGACAAGAGACCCAGTACTTC	CSARGVTSGQETQYF
TRBV20-1	-	-	TRBJ1-2	TGCAGTGCTAGAGATGACAGCCAACGATCCTATGGCTACACCTTC	CSARDDSQRSYGYTF
TRBV7-9	-	TRBD1	TRBJ1-2	TGTGCCAGCAGCTTAGAGTCTGTGAGACAGGGAGGATCTGGCTACACCTTC	CASSLESVRQGGSGYTF